This TCR beta chain was sequenced during a study of T cells after yellow fever vaccination. About the study: Fractions low in cell number were prepared with SMART-Seq v4 Ultra Low Input.

Study-level points and caveats: Researchers cautioned that FACS-sorted repertoires could harbor abundant clonotypes contaminating from the bulk population. By day 5 rather than day 15, the secondary response had peaked, though it was weaker.

As for this clonotype: Its antigen is unidentified.

Each CDR3 protein gets one entry after TCRdb re-called the 5' RACE reads with MiXCR. This sample carries hundreds of thousands of distinct CDR3 sequences, roughly a sixth of them seen once, and the ten largest clones take around 16%. Germline CDR1 MGHRA, CDR2 YSYEKL. Trimming took 2 bases from V and 3 from J, leaving 16 bases between them. The CDR3 contains 16 residues. Source: PBMCs, taken 5 days after the first yellow fever vaccination. The chain couples TRBV4-1 to TRBJ1-2; D is perhaps TRBD1 (5 bases). The TCR originated in a man between 18 and 35 years old who received the YFV17D yellow fever vaccine. In nucleotides, the CDR3 is TGCGCCAGCAGCCAACCCGGCAGGGCAAGAGACTATGGCTACACCTTC. Protein sequence: CASSQPGRARDYGYTF.